The 25 T cell receptor beta chains presented below share a single source sample, sequenced in a study of blood T cell repertoires in COVID-19. TCRdb's copy holds only in-frame clones and misses some; the assay was immunoSEQ multiplex PCR. The sample includes around 300,000 clones, roughly 90% of them seen just once. The sequenced sample consisted of peripheral blood. The receptors were gathered from a woman aged 30 to 39 with COVID-19, enrolled during active disease.

This chain links TRBV7-8 with TRBJ2-7, with 14 bases that match TRBD2. The CDR3 is 18 residues long. Trimming took 6 bases from V and 6 from J; bases not matched to a gene: 16. The V gene's germline CDR1 is SGHVS and CDR2 FQNEAQ. The CDR3 region is CASSYGGTSGSPAFEQYF. CDR3 sequence (DNA): TGTGCCAGCAGTTACGGGGGGACTAGCGGGAGTCCCGCCTTCGAGCAGTACTTC.

This clone was counted a single time. This chain uses TRBV27 with TRBJ1-6; 9 bases are shared with TRBD1. Germline loops: CDR1 MNHEY, CDR2 SMNVEV (reference sequence). After removal of 1 base from V and 5 bases from J, the junction contained 6 bases not matched to a gene. The CDR3 is 17 amino acids. CDR3 coding DNA: TGTGCCAGCAGTTTATGGGGACAGGGATTAAATAATTCACCCCTCCACTTT. It codes for CASSLWGQGLNNSPLHF.

The chain employs TRBV2 and TRBJ2-1; TRBD2 matches 7 bases. Germline CDR1 is SNHLY and CDR2 is FYNNEI. This CDR3 is built from 14 residues. V shed 4 bases and J 7 bases; nucleotides not matched to a gene: 7. CDR3 loop: CASSVGGSGNEQFF. Here the CDR3 DNA reads TGTGCCAGCAGTGTTGGCGGGAGTGGAAATGAGCAGTTCTTC. Drawing the rest from reference TRBV2 and TRBJ2-1, the complete variable domain is EPEVTQTPSHQVTQMGQEVILRCVPISNHLYFYWYRQILGQKVEFLVSFYNNEISEKSEIFDDQFSVERPDGSNFTLKIRSTKLEDSAMYFCASSVGGSGNEQFFGPGTRLTVL.

The chain couples TRBV4-1 to TRBJ2-7, with D maybe TRBD2 (6 bases). Per germline, CDR1 MGHRA and CDR2 YSYEKL. The length of the CDR3 is 16 residues. Trimming stripped 5 bases from V and 2 bases from J, with 19 bases between. DNA for the CDR3: TGCGCCAGCAGCGTCGTTAGCGGAACCTCCCCCTACGAGCAGTACTTC. It specifies CASSVVSGTSPYEQYF.

This clone occurred once. This sequence joins TRBV24-1 and TRBJ2-1; 9 bases fit TRBD2. V lost 8 bases to trimming and J lost 0 bases; unmatched junction nucleotides: 4. The length of the CDR3 is 15 residues. Germline values: CDR1 KGHDR, CDR2 SFDVKD. Here the CDR3 reads CATKSSGTSYNEQFF. The CDR3 nucleotides read TGTGCCACCAAATCTAGCGGGACCTCCTACAATGAGCAGTTCTTC.

The V gene is TRBV9, the J gene TRBJ2-5; D is ambiguous. Germline V gives CDR1 SGDLS, CDR2 YYNGEE. This CDR3 comprises 14 residues. V gave up 0 bases and J gave up 0 bases, with 6 bases separating them. The CDR3 sequence: CASSVGGDQETQYF. CDR3 coding DNA: TGTGCCAGCAGCGTAGGCGGAGACCAAGAGACCCAGTACTTC.

The chain couples TRBV19 to TRBJ1-2, with D perhaps TRBD1 (6 bases). The V gene lost 4 bases and the J gene lost 5 bases, with 14 bases spanning the gap. Germline V lookup: CDR1 LNHDA, CDR2 SQIVND (reference sequence). CDR3 length equals 14 residues. CDR3 amino acids: CASSRGTKGYGYTF. The CDR3 nucleotides are TGTGCCAGTAGTAGAGGGACAAAAGGGTATGGCTACACCTTC.

Points on this clone: Other DNA sequences from this sample encode an identical CDR3 as well. The V and J genes are TRBV7-9 and TRBJ1-3; D perhaps matches TRBD1 (5 bases). The CDR3 is 12 amino acids. Trimming took off 5 bases at V and 4 bases at J, with 6 bases between the two ends. Germline CDR1 is SEHNR and CDR2 is FQNEAQ (reference sequence). CDR3 loop: CASSRQGNTIYF. The DNA for the CDR3 is TGTGCCAGCAGCAGACAGGGAAACACCATATATTTT.

The V gene is TRBV7-2, the J gene TRBJ2-2, with 9 bases that match TRBD2. Germline V gene sequence: CDR1 SGHTA, CDR2 FQGNSA. Trimming at V came to 5 bases and at J to 3 bases, leaving 16 bases not matched to a gene. The CDR3 is made up of 19 amino acids. The CDR3 DNA reads TGTGCCAGCAGCGCAGAGGGTGGTTTCGGACTAGCGTACACCGGGGAGCTGTTTTTT. Its protein product is CASSAEGGFGLAYTGELFF.

The rearrangement joins TRBV4-1 to TRBJ2-7; no definite D call. Per germline, CDR1 MGHRA and CDR2 YSYEKL. The CDR3 spans 12 residues. V lost 0 bases, J lost 6 bases, and 6 bases lay in between. CDR3 in amino acids: CASSQDVSEQYF. The CDR3 DNA is TGCGCCAGCAGCCAAGATGTGAGCGAGCAGTACTTC.

This chain links TRBV11-2 with TRBJ1-4; D remains unclear. V was clipped by 7 bases and J by 0 bases, with 15 bases between them. The length of the CDR3 is 16 residues. In germline, CDR1 is SGHAT, CDR2 FQNNGV. The CDR3 DNA follows: TGTGCCAGCACTTTAAGAGGCCTTGCAACTAATGAAAAACTGTTTTTT. Translation: CASTLRGLATNEKLFF.

This chain joins TRBV25-1 and TRBJ2-6, with 9 bases identical to TRBD1. Germline CDR1 MGHDK, CDR2 SYGVNS. The CDR3 has 18 residues. V lost 5 bases and J lost 0; bases outside the gene matches: 8. The CDR3 loop reads CASSSAGTGTSGANVLTF. CDR3 in DNA: TGTGCCAGCAGTTCCGCCGGGACAGGGACCTCTGGGGCCAACGTCCTGACTTTC.

This clone was detected a few times. The rearrangement uses TRBV11-2 and TRBJ2-1, with a possible D match to TRBD2 (5 bases). Germline assignment: CDR1 SGHAT and CDR2 FQNNGV. CDR3 length: 13 residues. V dropped 1 base and J dropped 8 bases, with 9 bases sitting between them. CDR3 region: CASSLGYGDEQFF. As DNA, the CDR3 is TGTGCCAGCAGCTTAGGATACGGGGATGAGCAGTTCTTC.

The genes are TRBV4-1 and TRBJ1-1; unclear D gene. Germline CDR1 and CDR2: MGHRA and YSYEKL. This CDR3 is built from 15 residues. With 1 base removed from V and 2 bases from J, the gap between germline ends came to 11 bases. The CDR3 reads CASSQAPGRNTEAFF. CDR3 bases: TGCGCCAGCAGCCAAGCTCCGGGTCGAAACACTGAAGCTTTCTTT.

The rearrangement uses TRBV9 and TRBJ2-7; TRBD2 might be the D (6 bases). Germline V gives CDR1 SGDLS, CDR2 YYNGEE. This CDR3 contains 14 residues. V lost 0 bases to trimming and J lost 5 bases, with 12 bases between them. In DNA, the CDR3 is TGTGCCAGCAGCGTAGGGCTCGCGGGAAACGAGCAGTACTTC. It codes for CASSVGLAGNEQYF.

The CDR3 bases are TGTGCCAGCACCCGTGGTATGGGCGGGAGCTATGGCTACACCTTC. It specifies CASTRGMGGSYGYTF. This chain uses TRBV6-5 with TRBJ1-2; D is ambiguous. Per the germline V gene, CDR1 is MNHEY and CDR2 is SVGAGI. The CDR3 runs to 15 residues. With 7 bases removed from V and 4 bases from J, the gap between germline ends came to 19 bases.

V is TRBV7-2 and J is TRBJ2-5; D is perhaps TRBD1 (6 bases). This CDR3 has 14 amino acids. Trimming removed 0 bases at V and 5 bases at J, with 10 bases between. Germline V CDR1 and CDR2: SGHTA, FQGNSA. CDR3 DNA sequence: TGTGCCAGCAGCTTAGCTAGGACAGTGGAGACCCAGTACTTC. Protein: CASSLARTVETQYF. Complete variable domain (other parts from reference TRBV7-2 and TRBJ2-5): GAGVSQSPSNKVTEKGKDVELRCDPISGHTALYWYRQSLGQGLEFLIYFQGNSAPDKSGLPSDRFSAERTGGSVSTLTIQRTQQEDSAVYLCASSLARTVETQYFGPGTRLLVL.

The chain recombines TRBV4-2 with TRBJ2-2, with unresolved D. From germline, CDR1 is LGHNA and CDR2 YNFKEQ. The CDR3 covers 14 residues. The V end was cut by 1 base, the J end by 6 bases, with 9 bases between. The CDR3 sequence is CASSQASTSGELFF. The CDR3 nucleotides are TGTGCCAGCAGCCAAGCGTCTACCTCCGGGGAGCTGTTTTTT.

The chain combines TRBV19 with TRBJ2-6; TRBD1 matches at 7 bases. Germline V gene lookup returns CDR1 LNHDA and CDR2 SQIVND (reference sequence). The CDR3 consists of 15 residues. Germline trimming cut 4 bases from V and 0 bases from J; bases unmatched to any gene: 0. The CDR3 DNA follows: TGTGCCAGTAGTAACAGGGGCTCTGGGGCCAACGTCCTGACTTTC. This codes for CASSNRGSGANVLTF. Based on the CDR3 plus reference TRBV19 and TRBJ2-6, the full variable domain is DGGITQSPKYLFRKEGQNVTLSCEQNLNHDAMYWYRQDPGQGLRLIYYSQIVNDFQKGDIAEGYSVSREKKESFPLTVTSAQKNPTAFYLCASSNRGSGANVLTFGAGSRLTVL.

This chain joins TRBV5-1 and TRBJ2-5; 7 bases are shared with TRBD1. With V trimmed by 7 bases and J by 1 base, 10 bases remained unmatched. Germline V gives CDR1 SGHRS, CDR2 YFSETQ. This CDR3 has 15 residues. The CDR3 protein is CASQRTGTIQETQYF. The DNA of the CDR3 is TGCGCCAGCCAGAGGACAGGCACTATCCAAGAGACCCAGTACTTC.

The chain recombines TRBV6-4 with TRBJ2-7; TRBD2 agrees at 9 bases. In germline, CDR1 is MRHNA, CDR2 SNTAGT. This CDR3 spans 14 amino acids. V was clipped by 5 bases and J by 6 bases; unmatched bases: 8. CDR3 nucleotides: TGTGCCAGCAGTTGGCTAGCGGGATCTTGCGAGCAGTACTTC. Protein sequence: CASSWLAGSCEQYF.

The V call is TRBV7-8, the J call TRBJ2-2; maybe TRBD1 (6 bases). V dropped 3 bases and J dropped 2 bases, with 13 bases sitting between them. CDR1 and CDR2 from the germline V gene are SGHVS and FQNEAQ. The CDR3 spans 16 residues. CDR3 residues: CASSLLVGQNTGELFF. The CDR3 nucleotides are TGTGCCAGCAGCTTGCTTGTGGGACAAAACACCGGGGAGCTGTTTTTT.

The J gene is TRBJ1-3, the V gene TRBV7-2; TRBD1 matches 8 bases. Germline V lookup: CDR1 SGHTA, CDR2 FQGNSA. V shed 6 bases, J shed 6 bases, and the junction held 16 bases outside the gene matches. This CDR3 region has 17 residues. The CDR3 DNA reads TGTGCCAGCAGTCCCCAACCTGGACAGGGCGGAAAAAACACCATATATTTT. It translates to CASSPQPGQGGKNTIYF.

This clone has only a few counts. The V gene is TRBV19, the J gene TRBJ1-1; 7 nucleotides align to TRBD1. V lost 2 bases to trimming and J lost 6 bases; unmatched junction nucleotides: 9. CDR3 length: 15 residues. Per the germline V gene, CDR1 is LNHDA and CDR2 is SQIVND (reference sequence). CDR3 in amino acids: CASSITKGALAEAFF. The DNA of the CDR3 is TGTGCCAGTAGTATAACTAAGGGGGCCTTGGCTGAAGCTTTCTTT.

The V call is TRBV4-1, the J call TRBJ2-1, with TRBD2 identical over 7 bases. Per the germline V gene, CDR1 is MGHRA and CDR2 is YSYEKL. Germline trimming cut 0 bases from V and 4 bases from J; bases unmatched to any gene: 6. CDR3 length equals 16 residues. The DNA of the CDR3 is TGCGCCAGCAGCCAAGATCATCTAGCGGCTTACAATGAGCAGTTCTTC. Translated, it gives CASSQDHLAAYNEQFF.